The TCR beta chain described here comes from a study of PD-L1 blockade in urothelial cancer. Looked up from germline, CDR1 is LNHDA and CDR2 is SQIVND (reference sequence). The CDR3 loop spans 15 amino acids. The ends were cut back, 3 bases at V and 2 bases at J, with 14 bases in the middle. Time point here: pretreatment peripheral blood. Measured with immunoSEQ multiplex PCR; TCRdb has only the in-frame clones, and not every one. The table includes tens of thousands of clones, approximately 91% detected once. The rearrangement links TRBV19 to TRBJ2-7; TRBD2 might be the D (5 bases). This receptor was identified in a woman in her sixties or seventies with urothelial cancer. This sample comprised PBMCs, obtained around atezolizumab (anti-PD-L1) treatment. Here the CDR3 DNA reads TGTGCCAGTAGTATGGCCCAAGCGGAAACCTACGAGCAGTACTTC. Translated: CASSMAQAETYEQYF.